These 10 T cell receptor beta chains were sequenced from one sample in a study of T cell repertoires in cytomegalovirus infection. MiXCR, run by TCRdb on the reads, gives a single entry per CDR3 protein. The top ten hold roughly two thirds of the sample, which has roughly 70,000 distinct CDR3 sequences, more than 20% seen once. These receptors have no known antigen. The sample consisted of CD8+ T cells from cultured PBMCs, taken from culture after CMV antigen stimulation. The receptors shown here come from a human donor in good health (CMV status not recorded). Some clones in this sample may be carry-over from other donors' samples.

This clonotype appeared a few times. This chain connects TRBV9 to TRBJ1-6; D may be TRBD1 (5 bases). The CDR3 is 15 amino acids. Germline V gene data show CDR1 as SGDLS and CDR2 as YYNGEE. Trimming took off 0 bases at V and 6 bases at J, with 10 bases between the two ends. The CDR3 region has the DNA TGTGCCAGCAGCGTAGAATCGGGGCCTAATTCACCCCTCCACTTT. It is translated as CASSVESGPNSPLHF.

This clonotype was counted many times. The V gene is TRBV7-2, the J gene TRBJ1-3; the match to TRBD1 covers 9 bases. In germline, CDR1 is SGHTA, CDR2 FQGNSA. The CDR3 is made up of 15 amino acids. J gave up 2 bases and V 5 bases, and 4 bases lay outside the gene matches. CDR3 in DNA: TGTGCCAGCAGCCCTACAGGGGGCACTGGAAACACCATATATTTT. This translates into CASSPTGGTGNTIYF. Together with reference TRBV7-2 and TRBJ1-3, the CDR3 gives the full variable domain: GAGVSQSPSNKVTEKGKDVELRCDPISGHTALYWYRQSLGQGLEFLIYFQGNSAPDKSGLPSDRFSAERTGGSVSTLTIQRTQQEDSAVYLCASSPTGGTGNTIYFGEGSWLTVV.

This clonotype showed up just a few times. The CDR3 here is CASSWVAGGARDEQFF. The CDR3 DNA reads as TGTGCCAGCAGTTGGGTAGCGGGGGGGGCCAGGGATGAGCAGTTCTTC. J is TRBJ2-1 and V is TRBV11-2, with 11 bases aligning to TRBD2. Germline V CDR1 and CDR2: SGHAT, FQNNGV. V dropped 6 bases and J dropped 8; count of bases not matched to a gene: 12. This CDR3 spans 16 amino acids.

This clonotype has only a few counts. V and J are TRBV7-9 and TRBJ1-3; no reliable D call. Germline assignment: CDR1 SEHNR and CDR2 FQNEAQ (reference sequence). CDR3 length: 12 amino acids. This CDR3 reads CVPSNGGMTIYF. The CDR3 DNA reads as TGTGTGCCATCCAACGGTGGTATGACCATATATTTT.

The chain recombines TRBV4-3 with TRBJ1-4, with 7 nucleotides matching TRBD1. CDR1 and CDR2 from the germline V gene are LGHNA and YSLEER. This CDR3 region has 14 residues. V lost 4 bases to trimming and J lost 5 bases; unmatched junction nucleotides: 4. In nucleotides, the CDR3 is TGCGCCAGCAGCCTGGACAGGCTGAATGAAAAACTGTTTTTT. Amino acids: CASSLDRLNEKLFF.

This clonotype was picked up a small number of times. This rearrangement joins TRBV7-8 to TRBJ1-3; D call uncertain. The germline CDR1 and CDR2 sequences are SGHVS and FQNEAQ. V was clipped by 0 bases and J by 7 bases, with 16 bases between them. The CDR3 runs to 16 residues. The CDR3 sequence is CASSLAGRLDVNTIYF. The DNA for the CDR3 is TGTGCCAGCAGCTTAGCCGGACGTCTGGACGTGAACACCATATATTTT. Together with reference TRBV7-8 and TRBJ1-3, the CDR3 gives the full variable domain: GAGVSQSPRYKVAKRGQDVALRCDPISGHVSLFWYQQALGQGPEFLTYFQNEAQLDKSGLPSDRFFAERPEGSVSTLKIQRTQQEDSAVYLCASSLAGRLDVNTIYFGEGSWLTVV.

This clonotype was seen more than once but under ten times. The chain links TRBV27 to TRBJ2-7, with D unresolved. V was pared by 5 bases and J by 4 bases, with 9 bases between. This CDR3 is 12 amino acids long. Germline-derived CDR1 and CDR2 are MNHEY and SMNVEV (reference sequence). DNA for the CDR3: TGTGCCAGCAGTGGGCGCTTATACGAGCAGTACTTC. Protein sequence: CASSGRLYEQYF.

In this sample, this clonotype turned up a few times. The chain employs TRBV7-6 and TRBJ2-7; no firm D call. Trimming removed 1 base at V and 0 bases at J, with 10 bases between. The germline gives CDR1 SGHVS, CDR2 FNYEAQ. The CDR3 loop spans 15 amino acids. In DNA, the CDR3 is TGTGCCAGCAGCTTAGAACAGACGAGCTCCTACGAGCAGTACTTC. Protein sequence: CASSLEQTSSYEQYF.

This clonotype has just a few counts. The chain combines TRBV4-1 with TRBJ2-3, with TRBD1 matching 10 bases. The junction had 6 bases not matched to a gene; V was cut back by 0 bases and J by 3 bases. The CDR3 extends over 17 amino acids. Per the germline V gene, CDR1 is MGHRA and CDR2 is YSYEKL. The chain's CDR3 is CASSQDGTGEFTDTQYF. In DNA, the CDR3 is TGCGCCAGCAGCCAAGATGGGACAGGGGAATTTACAGATACGCAGTATTTT.

This clonotype was observed a handful of times. The chain links TRBV6-4 to TRBJ2-1; D ambiguous. The CDR3 is made up of 15 amino acids. The ends were cut back, 0 bases at V and 0 bases at J, with 6 bases in the middle. Per the germline V gene, CDR1 is MRHNA and CDR2 is SNTAGT. Written as DNA, the CDR3 is TGTGCCAGCAGTGACTCTGAGAGCTCCTACAATGAGCAGTTCTTC. Its protein is CASSDSESSYNEQFF.